This paragraph reports one T cell receptor beta chain. Its antigen is undetermined. This CDR3 spans 17 amino acids. The data stem from a study of shared clonotypes between healthy human individuals. Using immunoSEQ multiplex PCR, the repertoire was profiled, and TCRdb retains in-frame clones only, with some absent. The profile shows about 960,000 clones, approximately 80% of them singletons. Study conclusions and caveats: It was anticipated that sequencing depth would influence how many clonotypes donors shared.

The sequence was collected from a man aged 18-30 years in good health. The V call is TRBV21-1, the J call TRBJ2-2; TRBD2 is taken as the D call from the table, unchecked against the DNA. TRBV21-1 is a documented pseudogene. The sequencing sample was made of memory CD4+ T cells sorted from blood. Subset described: CD45RA-negative fraction. In nucleotides, the CDR3 is TGTGCCAGCAGCAATCTACTAGCGGGGGCCCCCGTCGGGGAGCTGTTTTTT. Amino acid sequence: CASSNLLAGAPVGELFF.